Following are 22 T cell receptor beta chains from one sample sequenced in a study of cytomegalovirus exposure and HLA in healthy donors. Clones were sequenced by immunoSEQ multiplex PCR, and TCRdb holds only the in-frame ones, with some missing. The table records approximately 160,000 clones, 86% of them present only once. The sample was PBMCs. The origin of the receptors is a woman in her twenties or thirties in good health and CMV-seronegative.

The chain uses TRBV4-3 and TRBJ1-5, with D perhaps TRBD1 (6 bases). The CDR3 covers 16 residues. Germline CDR1 and CDR2: LGHNA and YSLEER. V gave up 0 bases and J gave up 2 bases, with 11 bases separating them. The CDR3 loop is CASSQDRAGGNQPQHF. CDR3 bases: TGCGCCAGCAGCCAAGATAGGGCAGGGGGCAATCAGCCCCAGCATTTT.

The chain couples TRBV29-1 to TRBJ2-3, with D possibly TRBD1 on 6 matching bases. The CDR3 has 13 amino acids. Germline loops: CDR1 SQVTM, CDR2 ANQGSEA. V lost 7 bases and J 1 base, leaving 12 bases between the germline ends. The chain's CDR3 is CSGDRFGTDTQYF. Here the CDR3 DNA reads TGCAGCGGAGACAGGTTTGGCACAGATACGCAGTATTTT.

The rearrangement joins TRBV5-1 to TRBJ2-1, with a possible D match to TRBD1 (5 bases). The CDR3 is made up of 15 amino acids. Per the germline V gene, CDR1 is SGHRS and CDR2 is YFSETQ. Trimming removed 0 bases from V and 6 bases from J, with 13 bases in between. In nucleotides, the CDR3 is TGCGCCAGCAGCTTGGAAGGCAGGGCGGTCAATGAGCAGTTCTTC. Amino acid sequence: CASSLEGRAVNEQFF.

Only one count was recorded for this clone. The DNA of the CDR3 is TGTGCCAGCAGCGTAGTGGGGGCACGCGCCTACAATGAGCAGTTCTTC. Its translation is CASSVVGARAYNEQFF. The chain uses TRBV9 and TRBJ2-1, with a weak D call TRBD1 (6 bases). Germline V gene lookup returns CDR1 SGDLS and CDR2 YYNGEE. V dropped 0 bases and J dropped 2 bases, with 12 bases sitting between them. This CDR3 is 16 amino acids long.

The gene calls are TRBV10-3 and TRBJ2-6, with a weak D call TRBD1 (5 bases). The length of the CDR3 is 16 residues. Germline assignment: CDR1 ENHRY and CDR2 SYGVKD. With 10 bases removed from V and 0 bases from J, the gap between germline ends came to 16 bases. CDR3 in amino acids: CATRPTESSGANVLTF. The CDR3 nucleotides read TGTGCCACACGACCGACAGAGAGCTCTGGGGCCAACGTCCTGACTTTC.

This clone was picked up one time. The rearrangement links TRBV6-5 to TRBJ2-7, with D uncertain. Trimming stripped 2 bases from V and 5 bases from J, with 10 bases between. This CDR3 contains 13 residues. From germline, CDR1 is MNHEY and CDR2 SVGAGI. CDR3 in DNA: TGTGCCAGCAGTTACCTGGGAATCCACGAGCAGTACTTC. Protein: CASSYLGIHEQYF.

V is TRBV11-3 and J is TRBJ2-7; D ambiguous. V was trimmed by 4 bases and J by 7 bases, leaving 14 bases between them. Germline V gene sequence: CDR1 SGHNT, CDR2 YENEEA. The CDR3 is 13 residues long. As DNA, the CDR3 is TGTGCCAGCAGCTCCCGGACCCGTACTGAGCAGTACTTC. This gives the protein CASSSRTRTEQYF.

The chain is built from TRBV15 and TRBJ1-5; D perhaps matches TRBD1 (6 bases). The CDR3 is 12 amino acids. V gave up 5 bases and J gave up 9 bases, with 11 bases separating them. Germline values: CDR1 LNHNV, CDR2 YYDKDF (reference sequence). The CDR3 DNA follows: TGTGCCACCAGCCTTTTACAGGGGCCCCAGCATTTT. This sequence encodes CATSLLQGPQHF. The full variable domain, with the rest looked up from reference TRBV15 and TRBJ1-5, is DAMVIQNPRYQVTQFGKPVTLSCSQTLNHNVMYWYQQKSSQAPKLLFHYYDKDFNNEADTPDNFQSRRPNTSFCFLDIRSPGLGDTAMYLCATSLLQGPQHFGDGTRLSIL.

The chain has TRBV6-1 and TRBJ1-2; 9 bases fit TRBD1. From germline, CDR1 is MNHNS and CDR2 SASEGT. J was trimmed by 8 bases and V by 7 bases; bases with no gene match: 5. This CDR3 spans 12 amino acids. CDR3 sequence: CASIWTGEGYTF. CDR3 nucleotide sequence: TGTGCCAGCATATGGACAGGGGAAGGCTACACCTTC.

The chain employs TRBV5-1 and TRBJ2-7, with TRBD1 identical over 10 bases. V gave up 4 bases and J gave up 5 bases; unmatched junction bases: 3. The V gene's germline CDR1 is SGHRS and CDR2 YFSETQ. The CDR3 runs to 13 residues. This CDR3 reads CASSPGQGNEQYF. The CDR3 DNA is TGCGCCAGCAGCCCGGGACAGGGGAACGAGCAGTACTTC.

The gene calls are TRBV27 and TRBJ2-1; TRBD2 is a possible D gene (6 bases). Between the trimmed V and J ends, which lost 2 bases and 6 bases, there was a span of 11 bases. Per the germline V gene, CDR1 is MNHEY and CDR2 is SMNVEV (reference sequence). There are 14 residues in the CDR3. CDR3 in DNA: TGTGCCAGCAGTTTAACGGGAGCGGGCAATGAGCAGTTCTTC. Encoded protein: CASSLTGAGNEQFF.

This chain links TRBV28 with TRBJ2-7; D perhaps matches TRBD1 (6 bases). The germline CDR1 and CDR2 sequences are MDHEN and SYDVKM. Trimming took off 5 bases at V and 3 bases at J, with 8 bases between the two ends. The CDR3 extends over 12 amino acids. The chain's CDR3 is CASSPQGYEQYF. The CDR3 region has the DNA TGTGCCAGCAGTCCACAGGGCTACGAGCAGTACTTC. Full variable domain (rest looked up from reference TRBV28 and TRBJ2-7): DVKVTQSSRYLVKRTGEKVFLECVQDMDHENMFWYRQDPGLGLRLIYFSYDVKMKEKGDIPEGYSVSREKKERFSLILESASTNQTSMYLCASSPQGYEQYFGPGTRLTVT.

This sequence joins TRBV9 and TRBJ2-6; 9 bases fit TRBD2. V trimming: 0 bases; J trimming: 0 bases; junction bases outside the gene matches: 10. Looked up from germline, CDR1 is SGDLS and CDR2 is YYNGEE. This CDR3 has 20 residues. CDR3: CASSVGPSGGTSSGANVLTF. Written as DNA, the CDR3 is TGTGCCAGCAGCGTAGGCCCCAGCGGGGGGACATCCTCTGGGGCCAACGTCCTGACTTTC.

The chain has TRBV7-2 and TRBJ1-2; D uncertain. The CDR3 length is 11 residues. The germline V gene encodes CDR1 SGHTA and CDR2 FQGNSA. V was cut by 2 bases and J by 8 bases, with 6 bases left in between. CDR3 DNA sequence: TGTGCCAGCAGCTTAAGGTTGGGCTACACCTTC. As protein: CASSLRLGYTF.

The rearrangement joins TRBV10-3 to TRBJ1-2, with D unresolved. The CDR3 is made up of 11 amino acids. CDR1 and CDR2 (germline): ENHRY, SYGVKD. The germline V and J ends were trimmed by 6 bases and 6 bases, with 8 bases remaining between them. The CDR3 sequence is CAIRTRDGYTF. CDR3 sequence (DNA): TGTGCCATCAGAACCAGAGATGGCTACACCTTC.

This sequence joins TRBV4-3 and TRBJ2-7, with D perhaps given as TRBD1 or TRBD2 (5 bases each). CDR1 and CDR2 (germline): LGHNA, YSLEER. The CDR3 covers 14 residues. The ends were cut back, 6 bases at V and 6 bases at J, with 18 bases in the middle. DNA of the CDR3: TGCGCCAGCAGTTCAGATTGGGGGAATTTCGAGCAGTACTTC. Amino acids: CASSSDWGNFEQYF.

J is TRBJ1-1 and V is TRBV2; 12 bases match TRBD1. This CDR3 comprises 15 residues. Germline lookup yields CDR1 SNHLY and CDR2 FYNNEI. J lost 5 bases, V lost 10 bases, and 11 bases had no gene match. The CDR3 is CATFRDRGQSTEAFF. Here the CDR3 DNA reads TGTGCCACTTTCCGGGACAGGGGGCAGAGTACTGAAGCTTTCTTT.

This clone has only one observation. V and J are TRBV2 and TRBJ2-1; TRBD2 matches 9 bases. The CDR3 covers 14 residues. Germline CDR1 SNHLY, CDR2 FYNNEI. The ends lost 9 bases at V and 3 bases at J; junction bases unmatched: 6. DNA of the CDR3: TGTGCCAGGCGCGGGGGGGCTATCTACAATGAGCAGTTCTTC. This translates into CARRGGAIYNEQFF.

The rearrangement links TRBV6-5 to TRBJ1-4; D is unclear. The CDR3 sequence is 14 residues long. Trimming took off 2 bases at V and 5 bases at J, with 9 bases between the two ends. Germline-derived CDR1 and CDR2 are MNHEY and SVGAGI. Here the CDR3 reads CASSYRSGNEKLFF. The CDR3 DNA follows: TGTGCCAGCAGTTACAGGAGTGGAAATGAAAAACTGTTTTTT.

The chain has TRBV30 and TRBJ2-1; 7 bases align to TRBD1. The germline gives CDR1 GTSNPN, CDR2 SVGIG (reference sequence). Trimming at V came to 5 bases and at J to 12 bases, leaving 13 bases not matched to a gene. CDR3 length equals 13 residues. The CDR3 sequence: CAWGTGADRRQFF. CDR3 coding DNA: TGTGCCTGGGGTACAGGGGCCGATAGGAGGCAGTTCTTC.

This clone was picked up one time. V is TRBV7-9 and J is TRBJ1-6, with 7 bases identical to TRBD1. The CDR3 loop spans 15 amino acids. With 5 bases clipped from V and 5 bases from J, the junction kept 6 bases outside the gene matches. Germline V gives CDR1 SEHNR, CDR2 FQNEAQ (reference sequence). As DNA, the CDR3 is TGTGCCAGCAGCCCAGGGACAGCTAATAATTCACCCCTCCACTTT. Protein product: CASSPGTANNSPLHF. Full variable domain (outside the CDR3, taken from reference TRBV7-9 and TRBJ1-6): DTGVSQNPRHKITKRGQNVTFRCDPISEHNRLYWYRQTLGQGPEFLTYFQNEAQLEKSRLLSDRFSAERPKGSFSTLEIQRTEQGDSAMYLCASSPGTANNSPLHFGNGTRLTVT.

This chain uses TRBV5-4 with TRBJ2-3; a weak D match, TRBD2 (6 bases). This CDR3 is built from 15 residues. Trimming removed 6 bases from V and 2 bases from J, with 16 bases in between. The V gene's germline CDR1 is SGHNT and CDR2 YYREEE (reference sequence). The CDR3 DNA reads as TGTGCCAGCACCGCGGGGCGGGGAAACACAGATACGCAGTATTTT. Its protein is CASTAGRGNTDTQYF.